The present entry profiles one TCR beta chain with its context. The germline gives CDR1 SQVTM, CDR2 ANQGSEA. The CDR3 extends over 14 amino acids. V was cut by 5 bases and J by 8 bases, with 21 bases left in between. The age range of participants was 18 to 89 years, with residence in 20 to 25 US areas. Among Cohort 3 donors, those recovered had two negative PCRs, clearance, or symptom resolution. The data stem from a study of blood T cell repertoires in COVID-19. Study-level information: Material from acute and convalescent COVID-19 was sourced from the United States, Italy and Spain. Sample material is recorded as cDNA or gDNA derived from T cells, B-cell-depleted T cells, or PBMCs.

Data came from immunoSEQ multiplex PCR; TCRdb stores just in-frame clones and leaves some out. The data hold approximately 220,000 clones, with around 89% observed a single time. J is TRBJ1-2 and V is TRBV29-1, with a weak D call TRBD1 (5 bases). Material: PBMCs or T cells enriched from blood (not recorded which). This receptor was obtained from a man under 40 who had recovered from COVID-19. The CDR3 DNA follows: TGCAGCGTTCCCGGGACCCTAGACGCGGGGGGCTACACCTTC. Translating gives CSVPGTLDAGGYTF.